The next 13 T cell receptor beta chains were all read from a single sample in a study of T-cell reconstitution after alpha-beta-depleted transplantation in children. Preparing the TCRbeta library involved the use of unique molecular identifiers. TCRdb re-analysed the PCR reads in MiXCR, keeping a single row per CDR3 protein. The table records 800,000 to 1,000,000 distinct CDR3 sequences, under 30% of them present only once. Here the sequenced sample was PBMCs, mostly from graft donor cells, taken 360 days after TCRalphabeta/CD19-depleted stem cell transplant. These receptors were obtained from a boy in the first two years of life who had a stem cell transplant for SCID, so the T cells may come from the graft donor.

Only a few counts were recorded for this clonotype. The chain joins TRBV29-1 to TRBJ2-3, with 8 positions matching TRBD1. The germline CDR1 and CDR2 sequences are SQVTM and ANQGSEA. V lost 6 bases and J lost 4; bases outside the gene matches: 9. CDR3 length equals 14 residues. The CDR3 region is CSVTLGQGPDTQYF. CDR3 bases: TGCAGCGTAACCTTAGGACAGGGCCCAGATACGCAGTATTTT.

The V and J genes are TRBV10-3 and TRBJ2-3; D unresolved. This CDR3 is built from 15 residues. Germline CDR1 ENHRY, CDR2 SYGVKD. V was cut by 2 bases and J by 7 bases, with 16 bases left in between. This CDR3 reads CAISENTGIPNTQYF. The CDR3 DNA reads as TGTGCCATCAGTGAGAATACCGGAATTCCGAATACGCAGTATTTT.

This clonotype was detected a few times. The chain uses TRBV7-9 and TRBJ2-7; no clear D gene. The CDR3 contains 13 residues. Germline CDR1 is SEHNR and CDR2 is FQNEAQ (reference sequence). V was cut by 3 bases and J by 4 bases, with 10 bases left in between. In nucleotides, the CDR3 is TGTGCCAGCAGCTTCTCCCTCCTTTACGAGCAGTACTTC. This gives the protein CASSFSLLYEQYF.

CDR3 sequence (DNA): TGCAGCGTTGAAGACCCTTACTCTGGGGGCTATGGCTACACCTTC. Translating gives CSVEDPYSGGYGYTF. The rearrangement uses TRBV29-1 and TRBJ1-2; a possible D gene is TRBD1 (5 bases). Per germline, CDR1 SQVTM and CDR2 ANQGSEA. V was clipped by 0 bases and J by 4 bases, with 15 bases between them. This CDR3 has 15 amino acids.

The chain recombines TRBV5-6 with TRBJ2-2, with a possible D match to TRBD1 (6 bases). V gave up 4 bases and J gave up 1 base, with 8 bases separating them. The germline V gene encodes CDR1 SGHDT and CDR2 YYEEEE. This CDR3 contains 14 residues. In nucleotides, the CDR3 is TGTGCCAGCAGCATGACAGGGAACACCGGGGAGCTGTTTTTT. This translates into CASSMTGNTGELFF.

This chain connects TRBV27 to TRBJ2-7; 10 positions match TRBD1. The length of the CDR3 is 15 residues. With 5 bases clipped from V and 0 bases from J, the junction kept 4 bases outside the gene matches. CDR1 and CDR2 (germline): MNHEY, SMNVEV (reference sequence). The CDR3: CASSPWDRGSYEQYF. The CDR3 DNA sequence: TGTGCCAGCAGTCCTTGGGACAGGGGCTCCTACGAGCAGTACTTC.

The genes are TRBV27 and TRBJ2-5; 10 bases match TRBD2. Trimming at V came to 6 bases and at J to 2 bases, leaving 12 bases not matched to a gene. The CDR3 runs 17 residues. CDR1 and CDR2 from the germline V gene are MNHEY and SMNVEV (reference sequence). This CDR3 is CASRRVAGGWWQETQYF. CDR3 nucleotides: TGTGCCAGCAGGAGGGTAGCGGGGGGATGGTGGCAAGAGACCCAGTACTTC.

The chain carries TRBV2 and TRBJ2-1; D is tentatively TRBD1 or TRBD2 (5 bases each). The germline V and J ends were trimmed by 4 bases and 0 bases, with 19 bases remaining between them. From germline, CDR1 is SNHLY and CDR2 FYNNEI. The CDR3 is 18 residues long. The CDR3 bases are TGTGCCAGCAGTGCGGGACCATACAACCCTCTCTCCTACAATGAGCAGTTCTTC. Protein sequence: CASSAGPYNPLSYNEQFF.

This chain connects TRBV20-1 to TRBJ2-1, with 10 bases identical to TRBD2. The CDR3 is 14 residues long. Germline V gene lookup returns CDR1 DFQATT and CDR2 SNEGSKA (reference sequence). J gave up 4 bases and V 5 bases, and 5 bases lay outside the gene matches. CDR3 loop: CSAYLAGAYNEQFF. The CDR3 DNA sequence: TGCAGTGCTTATCTAGCGGGGGCTTACAATGAGCAGTTCTTC.

This clonotype was found a few times. The chain joins TRBV18 to TRBJ2-5; D not certain. Germline V gene sequence: CDR1 KGHSH, CDR2 LQKENI. This CDR3 region has 15 residues. Trimming left V 1 base short and J 4 bases short, with 13 bases between. The CDR3 loop reads CASSPRGIMRETQYF. DNA of the CDR3: TGTGCCAGCTCACCACGTGGGATAATGAGAGAGACCCAGTACTTC. The whole variable domain, filled in from reference TRBV18 and TRBJ2-5, reads NAGVMQNPRHLVRRRGQEARLRCSPMKGHSHVYWYRQLPEEGLKFMVYLQKENIIDESGMPKERFSAEFPKEGPSILRIQQVVRGDSAAYFCASSPRGIMRETQYFGPGTRLLVL.

Only a few counts were recorded for this clonotype. The chain joins TRBV18 to TRBJ2-7, with D tentatively TRBD1 (5 bases). The CDR3 runs 14 residues. V lost 5 bases and J lost 1, with 12 bases in between. Germline values: CDR1 KGHSH, CDR2 LQKENI. CDR3 sequence reads: CASSARQISYEQYF. The CDR3, as DNA: TGTGCCAGCTCAGCGCGACAGATATCCTACGAGCAGTACTTC.

This clonotype was observed a few times. CDR3 sequence (DNA): TGTGCCAGTAGTATCACAGGGAGGCAGCCCCAGCATTTT. It yields the protein CASSITGRQPQHF. V and J are TRBV19 and TRBJ1-5; a possible D gene is TRBD1 (6 bases). The CDR3 runs to 13 residues. V was pared by 3 bases and J by 7 bases, with 10 bases between. Germline V gives CDR1 LNHDA, CDR2 SQIVND (reference sequence).

In its sample, this clonotype was seen a few times. The CDR3 bases are TGTGCCACCAGTGACCCCGGACAGGGAACCCTTACAGATACGCAGTATTTT. As protein: CATSDPGQGTLTDTQYF. V is TRBV24-1 and J is TRBJ2-3; 8 nucleotides align to TRBD1. V shed 4 bases, J shed 3 bases, and the junction held 11 bases outside the gene matches. Germline CDR1 and CDR2: KGHDR and SFDVKD. The CDR3 is made up of 17 amino acids.